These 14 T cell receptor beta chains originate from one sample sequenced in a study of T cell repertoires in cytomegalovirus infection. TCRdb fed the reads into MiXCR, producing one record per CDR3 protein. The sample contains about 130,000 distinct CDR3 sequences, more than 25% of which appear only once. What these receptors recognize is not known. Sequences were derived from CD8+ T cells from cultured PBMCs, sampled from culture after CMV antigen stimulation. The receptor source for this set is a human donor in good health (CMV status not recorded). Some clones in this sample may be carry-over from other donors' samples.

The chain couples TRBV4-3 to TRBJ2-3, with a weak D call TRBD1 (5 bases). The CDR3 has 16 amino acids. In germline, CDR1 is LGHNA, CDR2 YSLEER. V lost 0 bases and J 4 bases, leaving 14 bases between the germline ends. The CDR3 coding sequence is TGCGCCAGCAGCCAAGATCAGGGATCGGCGGCAGATACGCAGTATTTT. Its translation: CASSQDQGSAADTQYF.

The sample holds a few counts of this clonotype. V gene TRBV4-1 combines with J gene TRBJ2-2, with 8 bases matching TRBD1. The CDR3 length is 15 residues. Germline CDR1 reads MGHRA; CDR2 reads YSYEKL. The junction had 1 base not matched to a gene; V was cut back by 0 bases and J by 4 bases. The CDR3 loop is CASSQDTGGTGELFF. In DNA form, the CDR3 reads TGCGCCAGCAGCCAAGATACAGGGGGCACCGGGGAGCTGTTTTTT.

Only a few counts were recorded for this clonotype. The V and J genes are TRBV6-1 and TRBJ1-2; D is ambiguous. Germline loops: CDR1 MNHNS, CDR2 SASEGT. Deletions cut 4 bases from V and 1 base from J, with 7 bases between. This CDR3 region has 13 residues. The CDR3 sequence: CASSGSDNYGYTF. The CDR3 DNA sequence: TGTGCCAGCAGTGGTTCAGATAACTATGGCTACACCTTC.

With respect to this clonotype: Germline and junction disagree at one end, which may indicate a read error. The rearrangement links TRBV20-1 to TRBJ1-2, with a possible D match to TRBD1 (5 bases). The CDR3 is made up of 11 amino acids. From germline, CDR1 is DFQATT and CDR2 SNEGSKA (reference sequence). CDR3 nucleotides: TGCAGTGCTAGTGAGGGGTATGACTACACCTTC. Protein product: CSASEGYDYTF.

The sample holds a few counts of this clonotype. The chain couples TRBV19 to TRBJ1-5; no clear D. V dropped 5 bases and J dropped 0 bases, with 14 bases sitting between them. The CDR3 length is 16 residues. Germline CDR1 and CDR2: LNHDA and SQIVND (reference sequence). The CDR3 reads CASSLAGGYSNQPQHF. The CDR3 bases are TGTGCCAGTAGTCTAGCAGGAGGGTATAGCAATCAGCCCCAGCATTTT.

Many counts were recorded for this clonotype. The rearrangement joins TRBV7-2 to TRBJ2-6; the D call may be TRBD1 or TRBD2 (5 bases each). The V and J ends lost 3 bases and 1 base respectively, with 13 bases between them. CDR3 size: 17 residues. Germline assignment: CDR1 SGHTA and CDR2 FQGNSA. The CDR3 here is CASSFWGTGSGANVLTF. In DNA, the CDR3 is TGTGCCAGCAGCTTTTGGGGGACCGGGTCTGGGGCCAACGTCCTGACTTTC.

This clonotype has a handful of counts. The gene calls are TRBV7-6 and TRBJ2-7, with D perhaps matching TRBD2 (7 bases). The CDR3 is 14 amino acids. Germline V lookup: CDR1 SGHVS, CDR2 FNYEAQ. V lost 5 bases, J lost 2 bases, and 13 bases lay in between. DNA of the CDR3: TGTGCCAGCAGCAGGGGGGGAGGACCCTACGAGCAGTACTTC. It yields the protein CASSRGGGPYEQYF.

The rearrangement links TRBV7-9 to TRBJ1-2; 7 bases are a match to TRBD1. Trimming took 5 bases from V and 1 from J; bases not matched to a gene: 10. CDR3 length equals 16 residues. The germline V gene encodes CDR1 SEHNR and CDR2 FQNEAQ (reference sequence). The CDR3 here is CASSPTTGKINYGYTF. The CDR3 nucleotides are TGTGCCAGCAGCCCGACGACAGGGAAGATTAACTATGGCTACACCTTC.

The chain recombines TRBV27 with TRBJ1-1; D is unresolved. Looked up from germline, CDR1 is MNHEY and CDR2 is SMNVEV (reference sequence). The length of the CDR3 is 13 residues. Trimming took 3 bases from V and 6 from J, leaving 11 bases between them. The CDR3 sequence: CASSFSGVPEAFF. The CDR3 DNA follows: TGTGCCAGCAGTTTTAGTGGGGTCCCTGAAGCTTTCTTT.

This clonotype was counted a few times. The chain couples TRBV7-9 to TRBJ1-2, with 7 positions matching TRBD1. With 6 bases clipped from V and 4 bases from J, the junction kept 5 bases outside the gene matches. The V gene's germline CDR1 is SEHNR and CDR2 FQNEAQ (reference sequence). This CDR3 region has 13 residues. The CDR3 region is CASSTGQIYGYTF. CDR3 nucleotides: TGTGCCAGCAGTACGGGACAGATCTATGGCTACACCTTC.

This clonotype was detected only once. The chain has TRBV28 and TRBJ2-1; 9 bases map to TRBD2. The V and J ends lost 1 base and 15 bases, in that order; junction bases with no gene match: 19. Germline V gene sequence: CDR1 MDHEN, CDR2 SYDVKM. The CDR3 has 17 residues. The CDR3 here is CASSLSPGTSLSERRFF. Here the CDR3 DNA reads TGTGCCAGCAGTTTATCCCCTGGGACTAGCTTATCCGAAAGGAGGTTCTTC.

The CDR3 DNA reads TGTGCCAGCAGGCAAACCGGGACAGTTCCCCTAGAGCAGTTCTTC. Amino acids: CASRQTGTVPLEQFF. V and J are TRBV28 and TRBJ2-1; the match to TRBD1 covers 7 bases. The germline gives CDR1 MDHEN, CDR2 SYDVKM. The ends lost 6 bases at V and 10 bases at J; junction bases unmatched: 15. The CDR3 totals 15 residues.

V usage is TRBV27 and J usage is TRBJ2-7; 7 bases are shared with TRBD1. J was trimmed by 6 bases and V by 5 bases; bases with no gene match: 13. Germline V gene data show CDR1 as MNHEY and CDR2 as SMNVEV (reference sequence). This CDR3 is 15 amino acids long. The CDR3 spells CASSLGEGTAFEQYF. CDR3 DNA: TGTGCCAGCAGTCTAGGCGAGGGGACAGCATTCGAGCAGTACTTC.

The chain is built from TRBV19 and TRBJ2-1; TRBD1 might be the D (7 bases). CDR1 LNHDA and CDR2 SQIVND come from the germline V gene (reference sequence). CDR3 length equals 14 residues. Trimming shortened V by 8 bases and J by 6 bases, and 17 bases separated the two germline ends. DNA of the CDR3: TGTGCCAGTGCGGGACAGCCCTTTCCCAATGAGCAGTTCTTC. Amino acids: CASAGQPFPNEQFF.